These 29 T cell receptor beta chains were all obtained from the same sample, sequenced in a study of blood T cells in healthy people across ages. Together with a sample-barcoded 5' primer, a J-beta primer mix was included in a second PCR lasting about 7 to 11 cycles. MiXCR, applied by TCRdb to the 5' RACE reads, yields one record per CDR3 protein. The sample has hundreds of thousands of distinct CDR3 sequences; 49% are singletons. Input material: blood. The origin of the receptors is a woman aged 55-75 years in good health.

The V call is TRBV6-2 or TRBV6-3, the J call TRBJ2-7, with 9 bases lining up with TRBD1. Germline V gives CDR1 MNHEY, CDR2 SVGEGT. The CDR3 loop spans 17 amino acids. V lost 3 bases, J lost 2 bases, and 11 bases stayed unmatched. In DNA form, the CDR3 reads TGTGCCAGCAGTTATTCCCCGGGACAGGGAGCCACCTACGAGCAGTACTTC. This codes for CASSYSPGQGATYEQYF.

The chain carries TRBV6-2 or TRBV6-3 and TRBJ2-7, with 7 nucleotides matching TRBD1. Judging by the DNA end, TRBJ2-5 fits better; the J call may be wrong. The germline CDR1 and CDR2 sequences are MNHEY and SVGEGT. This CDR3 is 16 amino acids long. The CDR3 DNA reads TGTGCCAGCAGTTACCCGACAGGGTCGCCTCTGTGGACCCAGTACTTC. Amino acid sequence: CASSYPTGSPLWTQYF.

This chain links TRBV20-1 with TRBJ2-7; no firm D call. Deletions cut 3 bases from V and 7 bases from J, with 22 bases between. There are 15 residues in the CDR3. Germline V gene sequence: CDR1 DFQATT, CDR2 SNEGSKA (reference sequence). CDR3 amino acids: CSASKGGGSYNEQYF. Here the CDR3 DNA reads TGCAGTGCTAGTAAAGGTGGCGGCTCCTACAATGAGCAGTACTTC.

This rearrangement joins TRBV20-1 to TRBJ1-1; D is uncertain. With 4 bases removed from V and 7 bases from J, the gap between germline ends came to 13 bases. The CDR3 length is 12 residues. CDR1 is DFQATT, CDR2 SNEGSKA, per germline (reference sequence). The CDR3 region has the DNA TGCAGTGCTAAGAACGTACCGGGTGAAGCTTTCTTT. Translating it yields CSAKNVPGEAFF.

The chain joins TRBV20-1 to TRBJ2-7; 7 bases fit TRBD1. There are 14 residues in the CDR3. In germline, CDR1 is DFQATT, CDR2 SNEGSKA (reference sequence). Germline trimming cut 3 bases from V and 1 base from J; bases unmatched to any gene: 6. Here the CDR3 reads CSAREWGQSYEQYF. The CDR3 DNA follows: TGCAGTGCTAGGGAGTGGGGACAGTCCTACGAGCAGTACTTC.

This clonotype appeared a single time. The CDR3 DNA reads as TGTGCCAGCAGTTCCTACAGAACGTACTTC. This sequence encodes CASSSYRTYF. V gene TRBV28 combines with J gene TRBJ2-5, with D uncertain. The CDR3 sequence is 10 residues long. Germline loops: CDR1 MDHEN, CDR2 SYDVKM. V lost 4 bases and J lost 13, with 10 bases in between.

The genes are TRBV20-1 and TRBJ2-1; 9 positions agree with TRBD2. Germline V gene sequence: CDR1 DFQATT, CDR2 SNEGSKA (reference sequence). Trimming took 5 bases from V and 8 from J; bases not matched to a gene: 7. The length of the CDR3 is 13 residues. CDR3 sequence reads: CSAFPGLADEQFF. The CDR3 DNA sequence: TGCAGTGCTTTCCCGGGACTAGCCGATGAGCAGTTCTTC.

CDR3 protein: CASSLDRVSYEQYF. CDR3 bases: TGCGCCAGCAGCTTGGACAGGGTGTCCTACGAGCAGTACTTC. V gene TRBV5-1 combines with J gene TRBJ2-7; D possibly corresponds to TRBD1 (6 bases). From germline, CDR1 is SGHRS and CDR2 YFSETQ. Trimming removed 0 bases at V and 1 base at J, with 8 bases between. This CDR3 is 14 amino acids long.

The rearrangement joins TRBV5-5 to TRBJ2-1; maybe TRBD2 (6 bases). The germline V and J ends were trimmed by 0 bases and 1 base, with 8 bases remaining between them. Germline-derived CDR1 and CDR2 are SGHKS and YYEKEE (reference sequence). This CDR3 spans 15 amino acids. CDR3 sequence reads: CASSLAGLSYNEQFF. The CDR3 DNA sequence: TGTGCCAGCAGCTTGGCGGGACTGTCCTACAATGAGCAGTTCTTC. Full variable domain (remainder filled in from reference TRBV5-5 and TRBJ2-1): DAGVTQSPTHLIKTRGQQVTLRCSPISGHKSVSWYQQVLGQGPQFIFQYYEKEERGRGNFPDRFSARQFPNYSSELNVNALLLGDSALYLCASSLAGLSYNEQFFGPGTRLTVL.

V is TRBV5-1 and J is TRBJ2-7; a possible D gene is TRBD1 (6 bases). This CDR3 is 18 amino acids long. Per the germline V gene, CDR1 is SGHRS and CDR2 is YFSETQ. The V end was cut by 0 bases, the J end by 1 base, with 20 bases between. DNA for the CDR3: TGCGCCAGCAGCTTGGGGTTGGGGGACAAGGGAAGTTCCTACGAGCAGTACTTC. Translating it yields CASSLGLGDKGSSYEQYF.

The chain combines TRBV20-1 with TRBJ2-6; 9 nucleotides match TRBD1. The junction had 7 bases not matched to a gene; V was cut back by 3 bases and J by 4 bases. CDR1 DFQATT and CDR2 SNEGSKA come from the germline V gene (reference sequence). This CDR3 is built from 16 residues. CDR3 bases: TGCAGTGCTAGGAACACAGGGGGCTCAGGGGCCAACGTCCTGACTTTC. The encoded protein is CSARNTGGSGANVLTF.

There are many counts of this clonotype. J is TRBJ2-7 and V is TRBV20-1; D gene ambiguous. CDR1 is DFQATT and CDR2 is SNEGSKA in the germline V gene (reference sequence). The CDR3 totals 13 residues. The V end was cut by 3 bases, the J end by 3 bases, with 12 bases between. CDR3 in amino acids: CSASIRAFYEQYF. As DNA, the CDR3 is TGCAGTGCTAGTATCCGGGCCTTCTACGAGCAGTACTTC.

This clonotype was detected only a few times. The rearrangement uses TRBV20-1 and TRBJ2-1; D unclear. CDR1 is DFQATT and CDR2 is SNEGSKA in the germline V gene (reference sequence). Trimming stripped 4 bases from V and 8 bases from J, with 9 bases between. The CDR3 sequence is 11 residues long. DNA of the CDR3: TGCAGTGCTACTTTGATGGATGAGCAGTTCTTC. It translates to CSATLMDEQFF.

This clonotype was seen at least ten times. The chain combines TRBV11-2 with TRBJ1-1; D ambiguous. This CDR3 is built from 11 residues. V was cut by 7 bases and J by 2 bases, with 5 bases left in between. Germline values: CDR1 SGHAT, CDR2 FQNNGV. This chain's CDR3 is CASTLNTEAFF. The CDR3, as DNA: TGTGCCAGCACCCTCAACACTGAAGCTTTCTTT.

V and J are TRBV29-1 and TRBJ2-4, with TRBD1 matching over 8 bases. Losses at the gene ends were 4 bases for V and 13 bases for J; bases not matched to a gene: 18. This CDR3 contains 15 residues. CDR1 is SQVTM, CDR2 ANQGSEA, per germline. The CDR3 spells CSVGTGSGHLNEQYF. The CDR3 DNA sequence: TGCAGCGTTGGGACAGGGAGCGGGCATCTAAATGAGCAGTACTTC.

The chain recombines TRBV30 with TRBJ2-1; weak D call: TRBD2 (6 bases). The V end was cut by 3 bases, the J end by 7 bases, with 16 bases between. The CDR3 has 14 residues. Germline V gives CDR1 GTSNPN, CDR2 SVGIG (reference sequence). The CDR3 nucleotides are TGTGCCTGGAGAAGAGCGGGTTTAATAAATGAGCAGTTCTTC. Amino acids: CAWRRAGLINEQFF.

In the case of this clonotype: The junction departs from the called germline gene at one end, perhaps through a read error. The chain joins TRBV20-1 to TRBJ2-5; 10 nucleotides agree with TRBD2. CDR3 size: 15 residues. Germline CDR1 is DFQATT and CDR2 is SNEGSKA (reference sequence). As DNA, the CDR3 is TGCAGTGCTGTTATAGCGGGGGGCCCTCAAGCGACCCAGTACTTC. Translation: CSAVIAGGPQATQYF.

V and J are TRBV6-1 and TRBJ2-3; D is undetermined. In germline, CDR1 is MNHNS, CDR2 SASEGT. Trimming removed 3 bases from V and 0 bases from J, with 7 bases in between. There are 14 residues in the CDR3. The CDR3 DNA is TGTGCCAGCAGTGATAGAATTAGCACAGATACGCAGTATTTT. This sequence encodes CASSDRISTDTQYF.

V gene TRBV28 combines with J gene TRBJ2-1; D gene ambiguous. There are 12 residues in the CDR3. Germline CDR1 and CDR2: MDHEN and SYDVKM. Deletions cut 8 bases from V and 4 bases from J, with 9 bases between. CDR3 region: CASYQPYNEQFF. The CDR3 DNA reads TGTGCCAGCTACCAACCATACAATGAGCAGTTCTTC.

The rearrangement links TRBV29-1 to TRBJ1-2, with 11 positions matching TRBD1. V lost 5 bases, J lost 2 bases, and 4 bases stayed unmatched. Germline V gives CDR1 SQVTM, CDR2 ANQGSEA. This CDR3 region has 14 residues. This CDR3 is CSVQGQGENYGYTF. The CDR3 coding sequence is TGCAGCGTTCAGGGACAGGGGGAGAACTATGGCTACACCTTC.

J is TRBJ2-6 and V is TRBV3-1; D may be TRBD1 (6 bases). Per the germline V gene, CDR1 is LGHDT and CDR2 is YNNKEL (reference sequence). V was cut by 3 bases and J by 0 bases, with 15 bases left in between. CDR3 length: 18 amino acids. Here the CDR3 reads CASSQPRGSASGANVLTF. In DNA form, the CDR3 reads TGTGCCAGCAGCCAGCCCAGGGGAAGCGCCTCTGGGGCCAACGTCCTGACTTTC. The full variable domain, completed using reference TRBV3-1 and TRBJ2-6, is DTAVSQTPKYLVTQMGNDKSIKCEQNLGHDTMYWYKQDSKKFLKIMFSYNNKELIINETVPNRFSPKSPDKAHLNLHINSLELGDSAVYFCASSQPRGSASGANVLTFGAGSRLTVL.

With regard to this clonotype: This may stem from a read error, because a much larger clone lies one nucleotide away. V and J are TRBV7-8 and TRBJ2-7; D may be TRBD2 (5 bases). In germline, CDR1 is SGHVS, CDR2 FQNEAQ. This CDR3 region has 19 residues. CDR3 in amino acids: CTSSLGRASLRGFGDEQYF. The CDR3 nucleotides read TGTACCAGCAGCTTAGGACGTGCGTCTTTACGGGGTTTTGGGGACGAGCAGTACTTC.

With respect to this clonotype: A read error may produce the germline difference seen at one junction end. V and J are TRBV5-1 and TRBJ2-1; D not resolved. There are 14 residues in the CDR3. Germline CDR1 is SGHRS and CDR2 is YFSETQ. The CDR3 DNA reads TGTGCCAGCAGCTTCGGGCCAGTCTACAATGAGCAGTTCTTC. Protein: CASSFGPVYNEQFF.

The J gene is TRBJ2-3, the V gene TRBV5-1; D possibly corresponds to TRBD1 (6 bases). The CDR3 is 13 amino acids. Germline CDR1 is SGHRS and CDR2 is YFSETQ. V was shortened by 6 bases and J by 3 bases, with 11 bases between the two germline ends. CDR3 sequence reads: CASTVRGTDTQYF. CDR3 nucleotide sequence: TGCGCCAGCACTGTAAGGGGGACAGATACGCAGTATTTT.

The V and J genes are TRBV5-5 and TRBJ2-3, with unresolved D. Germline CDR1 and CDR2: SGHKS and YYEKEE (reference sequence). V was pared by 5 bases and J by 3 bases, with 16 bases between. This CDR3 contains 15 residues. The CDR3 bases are TGTGCCAGCAGTTCAGGAACTACGTGGACAGATACGCAGTATTTT. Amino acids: CASSSGTTWTDTQYF.

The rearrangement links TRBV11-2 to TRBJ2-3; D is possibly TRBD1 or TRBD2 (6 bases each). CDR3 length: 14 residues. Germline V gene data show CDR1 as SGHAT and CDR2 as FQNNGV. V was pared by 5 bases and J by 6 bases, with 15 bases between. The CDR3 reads CASSPGGPADTQYF. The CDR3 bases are TGTGCCAGCAGCCCCGGGGGCCCAGCGGATACGCAGTATTTT.

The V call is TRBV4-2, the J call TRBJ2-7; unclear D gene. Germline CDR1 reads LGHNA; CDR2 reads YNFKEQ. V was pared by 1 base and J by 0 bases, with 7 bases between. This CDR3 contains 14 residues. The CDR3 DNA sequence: TGTGCCAGCAGCCAAGTGCCTAGCTCCTACGAGCAGTACTTC. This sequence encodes CASSQVPSSYEQYF.

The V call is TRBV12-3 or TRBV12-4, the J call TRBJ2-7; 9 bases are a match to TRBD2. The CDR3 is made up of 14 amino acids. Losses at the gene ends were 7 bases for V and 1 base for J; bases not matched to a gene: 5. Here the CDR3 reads CASTLAGRSYEQYF. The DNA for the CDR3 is TGTGCCAGCACCCTAGCGGGACGTTCCTACGAGCAGTACTTC.

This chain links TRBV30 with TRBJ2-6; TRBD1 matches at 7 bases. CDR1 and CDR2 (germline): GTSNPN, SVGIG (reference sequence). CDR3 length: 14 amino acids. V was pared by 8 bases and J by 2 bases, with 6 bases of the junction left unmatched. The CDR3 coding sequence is TGTGCCGGCACAGGGGACCCTGGGGCCAACGTCCTGACTTTC. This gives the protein CAGTGDPGANVLTF. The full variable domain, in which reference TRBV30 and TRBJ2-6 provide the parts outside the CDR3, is SQTIHQWPATLVQPVGSPLSLECTVEGTSNPNLYWYRQAAGRGLQLLFYSVGIGQISSEVPQNLSASRPQDRQFILSSKKLLLSDSGFYLCAGTGDPGANVLTFGAGSRLTVL.